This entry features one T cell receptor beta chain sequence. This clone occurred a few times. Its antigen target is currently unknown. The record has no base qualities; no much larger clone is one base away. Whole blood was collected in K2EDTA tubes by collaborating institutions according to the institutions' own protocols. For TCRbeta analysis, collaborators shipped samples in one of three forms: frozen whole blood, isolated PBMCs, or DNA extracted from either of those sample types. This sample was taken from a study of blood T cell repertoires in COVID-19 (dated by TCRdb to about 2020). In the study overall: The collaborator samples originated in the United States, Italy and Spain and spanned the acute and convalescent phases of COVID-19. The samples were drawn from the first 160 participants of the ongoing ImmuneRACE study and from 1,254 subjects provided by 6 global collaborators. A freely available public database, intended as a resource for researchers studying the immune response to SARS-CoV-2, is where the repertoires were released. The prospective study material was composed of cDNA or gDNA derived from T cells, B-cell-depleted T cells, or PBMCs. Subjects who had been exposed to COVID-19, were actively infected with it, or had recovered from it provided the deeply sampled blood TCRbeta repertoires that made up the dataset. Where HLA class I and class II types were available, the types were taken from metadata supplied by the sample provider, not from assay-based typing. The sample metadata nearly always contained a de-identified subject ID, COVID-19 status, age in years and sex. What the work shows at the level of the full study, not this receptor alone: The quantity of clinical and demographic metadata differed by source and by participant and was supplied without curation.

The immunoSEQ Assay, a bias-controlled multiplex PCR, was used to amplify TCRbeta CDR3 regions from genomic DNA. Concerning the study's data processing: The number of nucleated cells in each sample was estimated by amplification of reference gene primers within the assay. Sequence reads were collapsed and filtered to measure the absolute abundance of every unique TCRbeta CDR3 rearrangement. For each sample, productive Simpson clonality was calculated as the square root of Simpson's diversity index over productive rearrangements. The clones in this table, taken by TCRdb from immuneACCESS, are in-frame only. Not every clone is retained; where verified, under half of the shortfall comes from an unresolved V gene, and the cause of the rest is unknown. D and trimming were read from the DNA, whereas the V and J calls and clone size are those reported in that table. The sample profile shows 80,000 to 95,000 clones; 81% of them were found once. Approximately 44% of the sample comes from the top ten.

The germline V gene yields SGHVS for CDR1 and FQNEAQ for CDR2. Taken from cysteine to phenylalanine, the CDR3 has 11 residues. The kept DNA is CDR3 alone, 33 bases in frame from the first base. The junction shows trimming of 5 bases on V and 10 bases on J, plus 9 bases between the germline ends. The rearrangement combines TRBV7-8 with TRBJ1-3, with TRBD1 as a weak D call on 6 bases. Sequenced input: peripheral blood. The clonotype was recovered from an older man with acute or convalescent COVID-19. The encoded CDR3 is CASSQGRTIYF. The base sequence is TGTGCCAGCAGCCAGGGGAGGACCATATATTTT.